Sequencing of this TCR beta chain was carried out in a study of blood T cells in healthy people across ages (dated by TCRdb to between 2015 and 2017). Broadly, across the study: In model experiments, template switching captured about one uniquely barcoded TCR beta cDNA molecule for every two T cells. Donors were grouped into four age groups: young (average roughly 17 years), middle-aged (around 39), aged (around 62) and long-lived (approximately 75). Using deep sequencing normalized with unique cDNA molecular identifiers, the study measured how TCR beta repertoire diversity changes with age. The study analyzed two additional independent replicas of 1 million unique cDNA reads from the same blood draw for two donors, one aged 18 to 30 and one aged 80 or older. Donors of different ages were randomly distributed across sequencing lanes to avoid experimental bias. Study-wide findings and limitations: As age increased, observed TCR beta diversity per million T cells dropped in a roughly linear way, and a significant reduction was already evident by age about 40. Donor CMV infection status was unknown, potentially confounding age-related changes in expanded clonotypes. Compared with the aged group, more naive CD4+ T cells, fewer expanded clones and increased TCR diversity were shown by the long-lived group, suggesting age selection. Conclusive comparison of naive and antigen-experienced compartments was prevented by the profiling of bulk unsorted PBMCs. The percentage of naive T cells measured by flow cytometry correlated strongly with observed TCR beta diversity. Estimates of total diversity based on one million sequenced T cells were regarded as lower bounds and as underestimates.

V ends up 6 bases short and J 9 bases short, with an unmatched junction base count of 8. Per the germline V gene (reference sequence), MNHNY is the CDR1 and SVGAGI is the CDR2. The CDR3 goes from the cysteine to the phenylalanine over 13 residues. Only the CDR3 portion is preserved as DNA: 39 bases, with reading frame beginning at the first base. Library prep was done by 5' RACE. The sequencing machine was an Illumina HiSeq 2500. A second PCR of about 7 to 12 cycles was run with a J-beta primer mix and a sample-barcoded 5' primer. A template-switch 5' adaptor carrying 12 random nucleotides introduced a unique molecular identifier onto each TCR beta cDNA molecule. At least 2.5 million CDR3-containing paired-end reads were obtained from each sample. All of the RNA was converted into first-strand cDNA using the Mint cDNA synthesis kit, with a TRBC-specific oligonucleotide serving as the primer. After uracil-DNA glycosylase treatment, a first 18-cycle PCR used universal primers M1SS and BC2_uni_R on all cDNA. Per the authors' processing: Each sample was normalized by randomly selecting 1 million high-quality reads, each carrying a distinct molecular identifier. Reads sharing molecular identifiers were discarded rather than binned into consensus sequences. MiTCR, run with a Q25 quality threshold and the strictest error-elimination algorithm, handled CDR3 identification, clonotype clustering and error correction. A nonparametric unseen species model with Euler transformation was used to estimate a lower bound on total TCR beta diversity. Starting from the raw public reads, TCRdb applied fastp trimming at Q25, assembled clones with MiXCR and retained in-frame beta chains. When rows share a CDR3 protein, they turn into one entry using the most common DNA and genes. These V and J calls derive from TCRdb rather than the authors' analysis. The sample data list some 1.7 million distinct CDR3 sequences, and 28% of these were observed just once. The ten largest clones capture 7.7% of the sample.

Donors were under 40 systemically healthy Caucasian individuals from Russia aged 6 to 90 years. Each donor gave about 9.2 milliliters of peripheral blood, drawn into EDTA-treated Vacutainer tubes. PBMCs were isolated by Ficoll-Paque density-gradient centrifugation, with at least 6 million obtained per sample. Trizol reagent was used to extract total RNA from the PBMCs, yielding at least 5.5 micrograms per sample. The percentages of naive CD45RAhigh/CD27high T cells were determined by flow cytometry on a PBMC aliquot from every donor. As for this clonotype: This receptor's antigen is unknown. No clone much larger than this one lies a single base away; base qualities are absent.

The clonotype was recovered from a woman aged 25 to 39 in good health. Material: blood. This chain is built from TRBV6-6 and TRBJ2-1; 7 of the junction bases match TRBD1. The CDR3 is CASSEGQISEQFF. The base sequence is TGTGCCAGCAGCGAGGGACAGATTAGTGAGCAGTTCTTC.